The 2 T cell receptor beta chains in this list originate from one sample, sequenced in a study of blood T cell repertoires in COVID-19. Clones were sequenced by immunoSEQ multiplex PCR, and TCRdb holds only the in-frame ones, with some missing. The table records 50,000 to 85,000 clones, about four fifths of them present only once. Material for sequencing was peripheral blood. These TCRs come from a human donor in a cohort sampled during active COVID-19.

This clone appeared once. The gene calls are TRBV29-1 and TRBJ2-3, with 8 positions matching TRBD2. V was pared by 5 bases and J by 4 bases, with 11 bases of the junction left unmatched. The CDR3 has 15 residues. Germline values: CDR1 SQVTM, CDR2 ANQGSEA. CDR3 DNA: TGCAGCGTTTTAGCGGGGAGGCGGTATCCAGATACGCAGTATTTT. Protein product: CSVLAGRRYPDTQYF.

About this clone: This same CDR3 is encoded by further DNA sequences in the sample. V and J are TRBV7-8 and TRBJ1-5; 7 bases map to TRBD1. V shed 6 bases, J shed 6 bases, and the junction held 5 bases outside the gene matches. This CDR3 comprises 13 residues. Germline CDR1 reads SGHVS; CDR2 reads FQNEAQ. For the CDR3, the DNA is TGTGCCAGCAGTTTGACAGGGATTCAGCCCCAGCATTTT. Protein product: CASSLTGIQPQHF. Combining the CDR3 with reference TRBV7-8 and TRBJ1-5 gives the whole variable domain GAGVSQSPRYKVAKRGQDVALRCDPISGHVSLFWYQQALGQGPEFLTYFQNEAQLDKSGLPSDRFFAERPEGSVSTLKIQRTQQEDSAVYLCASSLTGIQPQHFGDGTRLSIL.